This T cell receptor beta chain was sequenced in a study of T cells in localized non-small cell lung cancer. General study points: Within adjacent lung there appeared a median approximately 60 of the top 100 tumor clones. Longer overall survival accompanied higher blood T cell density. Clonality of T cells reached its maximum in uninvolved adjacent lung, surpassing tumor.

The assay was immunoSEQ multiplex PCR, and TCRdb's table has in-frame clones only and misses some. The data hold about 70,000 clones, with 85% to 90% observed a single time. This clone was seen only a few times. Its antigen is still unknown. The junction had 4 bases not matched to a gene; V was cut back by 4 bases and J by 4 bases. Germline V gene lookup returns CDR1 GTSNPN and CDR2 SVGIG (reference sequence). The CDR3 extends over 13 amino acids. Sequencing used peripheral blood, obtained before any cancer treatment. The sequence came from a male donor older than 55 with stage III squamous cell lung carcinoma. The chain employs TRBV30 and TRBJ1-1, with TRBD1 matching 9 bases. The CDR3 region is CAWTGQGGTEAFF. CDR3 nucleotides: TGTGCCTGGACGGGACAGGGAGGCACTGAAGCTTTCTTT.